This TCR beta chain was captured by sequencing in a study of blood T cell repertoires in COVID-19. The overall study: Researchers got acute and convalescent COVID-19 samples from the United States, Italy and Spain. T cells, B-cell-depleted T cells, or PBMCs supplied cDNA or gDNA.

The ends lost 1 base at V and 1 base at J; junction bases unmatched: 6. This CDR3 spans 16 amino acids. In germline, CDR1 is LGHNT, CDR2 FRNRAP. Under the authors' procedure: Amplification with reference gene primers provided the estimates of nucleated cell counts. Generated by immunoSEQ multiplex PCR, the TCRdb table keeps only in-frame clones and is missing some. The DNA gave D and trimming, while V, J and clone size come from that table. The sample records a few hundred thousand clones, about four fifths being singletons. Sequencing input: peripheral blood. The chain carries TRBV12-5 and TRBJ1-2; 7 bases fit TRBD1. The receptor comes from a man aged 30 to 45 who had recovered from COVID-19. The DNA for the CDR3 is TGTGCTAGTGGTTTGGCCCTTGACAGGGATAACTATGGCTACACCTTC. It is translated as CASGLALDRDNYGYTF.